This T cell receptor (beta chain) derives from a study of blood T cell repertoires in COVID-19. The V gene's germline CDR1 is SQVTM and CDR2 ANQGSEA. The CDR3 loop spans 12 amino acids. Trimming stripped 4 bases from V and 8 bases from J, with 14 bases between. Here immunoSEQ multiplex PCR was the method, and the copy in TCRdb shows in-frame clones only, minus some. Here the sample spans 250,000 to 300,000 clones, 70% to 90% being singletons. This sequence joins TRBV29-1 and TRBJ1-2; D might be TRBD1 (5 bases). Sequencing was done on a sample of peripheral blood. The clonotype was recovered from a young woman who had recovered from COVID-19. The CDR3 region is CSVARQGSGYTF. The CDR3 DNA follows: TGCAGCGTTGCTCGCCAGGGCAGCGGCTACACCTTC.